The 21 T cell receptor beta chains below all came from one sample that was sequenced in a study of blood T cell repertoires in COVID-19. The repertoire was sequenced with immunoSEQ multiplex PCR; TCRdb's copy has only in-frame clones and lacks some. The repertoire has over 200,000 clones, 80% to 90% of them found once; the top ten carry about 1.2%. The sequenced sample consisted of PBMCs or T cells enriched from blood (not recorded which). The receptor set was obtained from a man between 25 and 39 years old who had recovered from COVID-19.

The chain employs TRBV14 and TRBJ2-7; maybe TRBD1 (5 bases). V lost 4 bases to trimming and J lost 4 bases, with 17 bases between them. This CDR3 has 15 amino acids. Germline V gene sequence: CDR1 SGHDN, CDR2 FVKESK. The CDR3 nucleotides are TGTGCCAGCAGCCTAACGACAGCCTTGAGTTACGAGCAGTACTTC. This sequence encodes CASSLTTALSYEQYF.

This rearrangement joins TRBV24-1 to TRBJ2-1, with 13 bases that match TRBD2. The junction had 13 bases not matched to a gene; V was cut back by 2 bases and J by 4 bases. This CDR3 is built from 20 residues. Looked up from germline, CDR1 is KGHDR and CDR2 is SFDVKD. As DNA, the CDR3 is TGTGCCACCAGTGATTCCCCGACTAGCGGGGGGAAGTCGGCTTACAATGAGCAGTTCTTC. Translation: CATSDSPTSGGKSAYNEQFF.

The chain links TRBV4-1 to TRBJ1-3; D is undetermined. The CDR3 has 17 residues. CDR1 and CDR2 (germline): MGHRA, YSYEKL. V was clipped by 1 base and J by 3 bases, with 16 bases between them. The CDR3 sequence is CASSQAGRPGLGNTIYF. Written as DNA, the CDR3 is TGCGCCAGCAGCCAAGCCGGAAGGCCAGGCCTTGGAAACACCATATATTTT.

V usage is TRBV27 and J usage is TRBJ1-1; TRBD1 is a possible D gene (6 bases). V was shortened by 0 bases and J by 4 bases, with 12 bases between the two germline ends. The germline V gene encodes CDR1 MNHEY and CDR2 SMNVEV (reference sequence). The length of the CDR3 is 15 residues. This chain's CDR3 is CASSLSARGVTEAFF. The CDR3 nucleotides read TGTGCCAGCAGTTTATCCGCCAGGGGTGTCACTGAAGCTTTCTTT.

V usage is TRBV29-1 and J usage is TRBJ2-7, with D maybe TRBD1 (6 bases). In germline, CDR1 is SQVTM, CDR2 ANQGSEA. With 6 bases removed from V and 4 bases from J, the gap between germline ends came to 10 bases. CDR3 length equals 11 residues. DNA of the CDR3: TGCAGCGTGCGCAGGGGTTACGAGCAGTACTTC. Its protein product is CSVRRGYEQYF.

This clone was seen a single time. This chain links TRBV3-1 (or the pseudogene TRBV3-2) with TRBJ1-2; TRBD1 agrees at 9 bases. The CDR3 extends over 15 amino acids. V shed 1 base and J 7 bases; nucleotides not matched to a gene: 7. The germline gives CDR1 LGHDT, CDR2 YNNKEL (reference sequence). In DNA, the CDR3 is TGTGCCAGCAGCCAAGCCTCCGGGACAGGGTTTGGCTACACCTTC. Its translation is CASSQASGTGFGYTF.

The chain is built from TRBV4-1 and TRBJ2-4; 8 nucleotides align to TRBD2. CDR1 and CDR2 from the germline V gene are MGHRA and YSYEKL. V dropped 1 base and J dropped 9; count of bases not matched to a gene: 17. This CDR3 is 18 amino acids long. CDR3 region: CASSQVLAGGPGGAIQYF. The DNA for the CDR3 is TGCGCCAGCAGCCAAGTCTTGGCGGGGGGACCGGGGGGTGCCATTCAGTACTTC.

This clone was observed once. This sequence joins TRBV6-2 or TRBV6-3 and TRBJ2-1; maybe TRBD1 (6 bases). V was clipped by 5 bases and J by 0 bases, with 11 bases between them. This CDR3 region has 15 residues. Per germline, CDR1 MNHEY and CDR2 SVGEGT. The CDR3 is CASSRQASSYNEQFF. CDR3 coding DNA: TGTGCCAGCAGTAGACAGGCGAGCTCCTACAATGAGCAGTTCTTC.

V gene TRBV27 combines with J gene TRBJ1-5, with 7 bases fitting TRBD1. J gave up 2 bases and V 5 bases, and 9 bases lay outside the gene matches. CDR1 and CDR2 from the germline V gene are MNHEY and SMNVEV (reference sequence). This CDR3 region has 16 residues. For the CDR3, the DNA is TGTGCCAGCAGTATCGACAGGGCGTCAGGCAATCAGCCCCAGCATTTT. It specifies CASSIDRASGNQPQHF.

The rearrangement links TRBV11-3 to TRBJ2-5; D may be TRBD2 (7 bases). The CDR3 extends over 13 amino acids. Germline V gene data show CDR1 as SGHNT and CDR2 as YENEEA. Trimming removed 3 bases from V and 4 bases from J, with 9 bases in between. In DNA form, the CDR3 reads TGTGCCAGCAGCTTTGGGGGGGCAGAGACCCAGTACTTC. As protein: CASSFGGAETQYF.

The chain employs TRBV11-3 and TRBJ2-1; 11 nucleotides line up with TRBD1. The length of the CDR3 is 16 residues. V shed 1 base and J 9 bases; nucleotides not matched to a gene: 8. Germline CDR1 SGHNT, CDR2 YENEEA. The CDR3 spells CASSLVFGQGAVEQFF. CDR3 coding DNA: TGTGCCAGCAGCTTAGTTTTTGGACAGGGGGCGGTTGAGCAGTTCTTC.

V gene TRBV19 combines with J gene TRBJ2-2; 10 bases line up with TRBD1. CDR1 is LNHDA and CDR2 is SQIVND in the germline V gene (reference sequence). After removal of 4 bases from V and 7 bases from J, the junction contained 6 bases not matched to a gene. CDR3 length: 15 amino acids. The CDR3 region is CASSTGQGLIGELFF. The CDR3 coding sequence is TGTGCCAGTAGTACGGGACAGGGGTTGATCGGGGAGCTGTTTTTT.

The V call is TRBV3-1 (or the pseudogene TRBV3-2), the J call TRBJ2-3; 7 bases map to TRBD1. The CDR3 covers 16 residues. The V segment lost 4 bases and the J segment 2 bases; nucleotides outside the gene matches: 9. Germline V gene lookup returns CDR1 LGHDT and CDR2 YNNKEL (reference sequence). This CDR3 reads CASSLTGTENTDTQYF. CDR3 DNA: TGTGCCAGCAGCCTCACCGGGACAGAGAACACAGATACGCAGTATTTT.

The chain links TRBV25-1 to TRBJ1-6; 7 nucleotides line up with TRBD1. Trimming at V came to 5 bases and at J to 9 bases, leaving 16 bases not matched to a gene. CDR1 is MGHDK, CDR2 SYGVNS, per germline. The CDR3 covers 17 residues. CDR3 coding DNA: TGTGCCAGCAGTAGCGAGACAGGGATCCGGTACGGTTCACCCCTCCACTTT. Translation gives CASSSETGIRYGSPLHF.

The chain carries TRBV27 and TRBJ2-7, with 7 bases that match TRBD1. Unmatched junction bases numbered 10, after V lost 5 bases and J lost 0 bases. The CDR3 consists of 16 residues. Germline-derived CDR1 and CDR2 are MNHEY and SMNVEV (reference sequence). This CDR3 reads CASSPRDSANSYEQYF. The CDR3 nucleotides read TGTGCCAGCAGTCCCCGGGACAGCGCTAACTCCTACGAGCAGTACTTC.

V usage is TRBV21-1 and J usage is TRBJ2-5; TRBD2 is the table's D call, not checked against the DNA. TRBV21-1 is listed as a pseudogene. CDR3 length equals 18 residues. The CDR3 DNA follows: TGTGCCAGCAGCAAAGTACTTGGCTTCCCGAGGCACCAAGAGACCCAGTACTTC. Amino acid sequence: CASSKVLGFPRHQETQYF.

The V and J genes are TRBV11-2 and TRBJ1-1; no clear D gene. Trimming cost V 4 bases and J 4 bases, with 7 bases left between them. This CDR3 comprises 12 residues. Germline V gene sequence: CDR1 SGHAT, CDR2 FQNNGV. For the CDR3, the DNA is TGTGCCAGCAGCTCGGTTCCCACTGAAGCTTTCTTT. Translation: CASSSVPTEAFF.

The rearrangement uses TRBV10-3 and TRBJ2-5; 8 nucleotides line up with TRBD1. This CDR3 contains 15 residues. V was pared by 3 bases and J by 5 bases, with 8 bases of the junction left unmatched. The V gene's germline CDR1 is ENHRY and CDR2 SYGVKD. Here the CDR3 DNA reads TGTGCCATCAGTGAAGGACAGGGAAGGGGGGAGACCCAGTACTTC. Residues: CAISEGQGRGETQYF.

The chain recombines TRBV6-2 or TRBV6-3 with TRBJ2-1, with 11 bases fitting TRBD1. The J segment lost 4 bases and the V segment lost 5 bases, leaving 4 bases of the junction unmatched. The V gene's germline CDR1 is MNHEY and CDR2 SVGEGT. The CDR3 contains 15 residues. For the CDR3, the DNA is TGTGCCAGCAGTCTCGGGACAGGGGGGTACAATGAGCAGTTCTTC. Its translation: CASSLGTGGYNEQFF.

The rearrangement links TRBV10-1 to TRBJ2-1; 9 bases fit TRBD2. This CDR3 comprises 17 residues. CDR1 WNHNN and CDR2 SYGVQD come from the germline V gene (reference sequence). The V gene end was trimmed by 3 bases and the J gene end by 4 bases; junction bases not matched to a gene: 10. CDR3 in amino acids: CASSEQGSGSSYNEQFF. The DNA of the CDR3 is TGCGCCAGCAGTGAACAGGGTAGCGGGAGTAGTTACAATGAGCAGTTCTTC.

This clone was observed a single time. The chain carries TRBV6-5 and TRBJ1-1, with TRBD1 matching over 9 bases. The CDR3 loop spans 15 amino acids. The V gene's germline CDR1 is MNHEY and CDR2 SVGAGI. V lost 7 bases to trimming and J lost 0 bases; unmatched junction nucleotides: 6. CDR3 coding DNA: TGTGCCAGCATCGACAGGGGGAAAATGAACACTGAAGCTTTCTTT. It encodes CASIDRGKMNTEAFF.